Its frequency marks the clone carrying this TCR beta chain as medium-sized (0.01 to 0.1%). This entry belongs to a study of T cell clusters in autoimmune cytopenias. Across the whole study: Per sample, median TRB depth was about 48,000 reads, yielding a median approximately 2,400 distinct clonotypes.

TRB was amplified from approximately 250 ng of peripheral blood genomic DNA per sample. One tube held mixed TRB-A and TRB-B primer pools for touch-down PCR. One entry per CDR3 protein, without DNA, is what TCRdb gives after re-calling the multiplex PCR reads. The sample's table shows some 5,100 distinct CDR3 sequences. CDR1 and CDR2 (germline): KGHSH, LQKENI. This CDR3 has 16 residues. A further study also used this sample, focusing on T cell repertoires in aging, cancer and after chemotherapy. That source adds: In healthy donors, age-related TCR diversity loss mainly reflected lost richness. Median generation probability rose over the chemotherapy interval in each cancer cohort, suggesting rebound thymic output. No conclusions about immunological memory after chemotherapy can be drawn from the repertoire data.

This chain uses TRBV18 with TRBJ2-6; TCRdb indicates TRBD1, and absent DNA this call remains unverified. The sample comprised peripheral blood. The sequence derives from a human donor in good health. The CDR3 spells CASSPVGASGANVLTF.